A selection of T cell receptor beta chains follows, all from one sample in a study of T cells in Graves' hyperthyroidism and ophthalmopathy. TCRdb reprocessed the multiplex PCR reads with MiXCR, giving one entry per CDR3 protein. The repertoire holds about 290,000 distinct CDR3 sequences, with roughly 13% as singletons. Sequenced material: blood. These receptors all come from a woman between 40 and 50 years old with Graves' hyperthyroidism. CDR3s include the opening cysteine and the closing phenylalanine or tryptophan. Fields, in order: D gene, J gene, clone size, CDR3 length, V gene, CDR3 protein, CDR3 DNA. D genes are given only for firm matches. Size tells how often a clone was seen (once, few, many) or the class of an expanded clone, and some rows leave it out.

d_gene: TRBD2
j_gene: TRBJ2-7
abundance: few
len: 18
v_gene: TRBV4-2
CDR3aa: CASSHLAFLAGEGYEQYF
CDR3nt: TGTGCCAGCAGCCACCTAGCCTTTCTAGCGGGAGAAGGCTACGAGCAGTACTTC

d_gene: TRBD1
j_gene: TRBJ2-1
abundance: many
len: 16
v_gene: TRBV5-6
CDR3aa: CASSRFGTGPFSEQFF
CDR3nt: TGTGCCAGCAGCCGATTCGGGACAGGTCCTTTCAGTGAGCAGTTCTTC

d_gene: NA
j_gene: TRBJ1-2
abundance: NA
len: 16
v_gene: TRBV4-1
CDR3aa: CASSSPSGTNFYGYTF
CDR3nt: TGCGCCAGCAGCTCACCTTCCGGCACAAACTTCTATGGCTACACCTTC

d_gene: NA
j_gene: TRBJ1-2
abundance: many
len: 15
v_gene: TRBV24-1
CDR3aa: CATRTSRDPNYGYTF
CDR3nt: TGTGCCACCAGAACTTCCAGGGATCCGAACTATGGCTACACCTTC

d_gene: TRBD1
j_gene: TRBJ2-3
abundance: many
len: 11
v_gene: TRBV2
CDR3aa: CASRDRETQYF
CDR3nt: TGTGCCAGCAGAGACAGGGAGACGCAGTATTTT

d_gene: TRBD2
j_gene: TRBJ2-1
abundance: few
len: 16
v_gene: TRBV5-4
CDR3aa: CASSSTTSGAYNEQFF
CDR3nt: TGTGCCAGCAGCTCCACGACTAGCGGAGCATACAATGAGCAGTTCTTC

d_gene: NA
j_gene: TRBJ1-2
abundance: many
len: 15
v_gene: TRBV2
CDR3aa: CASSADGPRGSGYTF
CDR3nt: TGTGCCAGCAGTGCTGACGGGCCCCGCGGGAGTGGCTACACCTTC

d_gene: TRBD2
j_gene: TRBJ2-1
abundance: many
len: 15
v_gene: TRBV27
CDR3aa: CASRLTSGTYNEQFF
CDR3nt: TGTGCCAGCAGACTAACTAGCGGGACCTACAATGAGCAGTTCTTC

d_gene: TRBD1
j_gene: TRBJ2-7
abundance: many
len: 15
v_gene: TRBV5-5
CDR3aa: CASSYGTGITYEQYF
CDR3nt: TGTGCCAGCAGCTACGGGACAGGTATAACCTACGAGCAGTACTTC

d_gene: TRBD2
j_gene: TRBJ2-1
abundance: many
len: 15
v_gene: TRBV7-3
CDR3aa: CASSQTSGGNNEQFF
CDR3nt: TGTGCCAGCAGCCAGACTAGCGGGGGCAACAATGAGCAGTTCTTC

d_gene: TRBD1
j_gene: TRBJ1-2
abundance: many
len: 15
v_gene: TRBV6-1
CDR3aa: CASSEVPGQGYGYTF
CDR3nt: TGTGCCAGCAGTGAGGTGCCGGGACAGGGGTATGGCTACACCTTC

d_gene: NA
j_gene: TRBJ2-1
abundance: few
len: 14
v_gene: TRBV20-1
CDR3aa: CSAQTGGGDNEQFF
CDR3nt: TGCAGTGCGCAAACAGGGGGGGGGGACAATGAGCAGTTCTTC

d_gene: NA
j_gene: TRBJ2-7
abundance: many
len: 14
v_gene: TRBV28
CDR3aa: CASSLEVTLYEQYF
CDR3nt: TGTGCCAGCAGTTTGGAGGTTACACTTTACGAGCAGTACTTC

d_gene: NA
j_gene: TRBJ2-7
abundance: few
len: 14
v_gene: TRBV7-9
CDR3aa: CASRPTGITYEQYF
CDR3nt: TGTGCCAGCAGACCCACAGGAATAACCTACGAGCAGTACTTC

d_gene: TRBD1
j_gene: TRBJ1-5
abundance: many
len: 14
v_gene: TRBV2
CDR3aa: CASTGTDSNQPQHF
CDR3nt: TGTGCCAGCACCGGGACAGATTCTAATCAGCCCCAGCATTTT

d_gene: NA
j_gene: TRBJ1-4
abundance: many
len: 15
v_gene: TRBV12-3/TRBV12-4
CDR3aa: CASSLEAGFNEKLFF
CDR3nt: TGTGCCAGCAGTTTAGAGGCAGGATTTAATGAAAAACTGTTTTTT

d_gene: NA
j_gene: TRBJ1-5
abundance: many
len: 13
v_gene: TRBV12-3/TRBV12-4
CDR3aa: CASSLDLQGPQHF
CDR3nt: TGTGCCAGCAGTTTAGACTTACAGGGGCCCCAGCATTTT

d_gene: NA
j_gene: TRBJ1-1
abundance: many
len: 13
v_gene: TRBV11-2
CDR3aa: CASSRTVNTEAFF
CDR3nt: TGTGCCAGCTCCCGGACGGTCAACACTGAAGCTTTCTTT

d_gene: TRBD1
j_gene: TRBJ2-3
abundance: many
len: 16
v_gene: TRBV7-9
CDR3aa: CASSPNGGTGADTQYF
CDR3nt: TGTGCCAGCAGCCCGAACGGTGGGACAGGGGCAGATACGCAGTATTTT

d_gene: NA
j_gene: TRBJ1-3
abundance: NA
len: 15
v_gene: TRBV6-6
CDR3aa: CASSYDGSSGNTIYF
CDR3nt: TGTGCCAGCAGTTACGACGGATCCTCTGGAAACACCATATATTTT